Sequencing of this TCR beta chain was carried out in a study of cytomegalovirus exposure and HLA in healthy donors. General study points: A later analysis reportedly found that, within productive TCRs, an Asian-associated ancestry cluster had fewer N-insertions than the mean observed across the approximately 700 donors.

The CDR3 is made up of 17 amino acids. Germline-derived CDR1 and CDR2 are SGHRS and YFSETQ. The V end lost 3 bases, the J end lost 0 bases, and 13 bases lay between the germline ends. The PCR was carried out with 60 Vbeta primers and 13 Jbeta primers. Sequenced by immunoSEQ multiplex PCR; TCRdb stores in-frame clones only, minus some. The sample shows some 150,000 clones, more than 60% of them seen only once. About this clone: What it recognizes is unknown.

The sample taken for sequencing was PBMCs. The V gene is TRBV5-1, the J gene TRBJ1-6; the D gene is possibly TRBD1 (6 bases). The receptor was derived from a man aged 40-49 years in good health and CMV-seronegative. The CDR3 spells CASSSSDRSSYNSPLHF. CDR3 nucleotide sequence: TGCGCCAGCAGCTCCTCCGACAGGAGCTCCTATAATTCACCCCTCCACTTT.